The subject of this entry is one T cell receptor beta chain. This specimen comes from a study of blood T cell repertoires in COVID-19. The repertoire was sequenced with immunoSEQ multiplex PCR; TCRdb's copy has only in-frame clones and lacks some. The sample carries about 70,000 clones, over 80% recorded once. Source material: peripheral blood. The sequence derives from a woman aged 60-75 years with acute or convalescent COVID-19.

The CDR3 DNA follows: TGTGCCAGCAGTTTATCCAGGGGTGGTACTTGGCCCCAGCATTTT. Protein product: CASSLSRGGTWPQHF. The chain recombines TRBV27 with TRBJ1-5, with D maybe TRBD1 (6 bases). Trimming cost V 0 bases and J 9 bases, with 15 bases left between them. Germline V CDR1 and CDR2: MNHEY, SMNVEV (reference sequence). The CDR3 loop spans 15 amino acids.